Shown below are 17 T cell receptor beta chains from a single sample sequenced in a study of OX40 agonist ivuxolimab in advanced cancers. Repertoires were generated with immunoSEQ multiplex PCR, while TCRdb's copy carries only in-frame clones and drops some. Counted here are about 7,300 clones, over 80% occurring once; the ten biggest clones make up more than 60%. Sequenced here: CD4+ or CD8+ T cells sorted from blood, sampled in a trial of the OX40 agonist ivuxolimab. Receptors originate from an adult with an advanced solid tumor such as melanoma, head and neck, liver or kidney cancer.

The rearrangement joins TRBV7-9 to TRBJ2-7, with 7 positions matching TRBD1. Trimming at V came to 2 bases and at J to 4 bases, leaving 8 bases not matched to a gene. CDR3 length: 15 amino acids. From germline, CDR1 is SEHNR and CDR2 FQNEAQ (reference sequence). Here the CDR3 reads CASSLIPVGQYEQYF. CDR3 coding DNA: TGTGCCAGCAGCTTAATTCCGGTGGGACAGTACGAGCAGTACTTC. The full variable domain, its missing parts supplied by reference TRBV7-9 and TRBJ2-7, is DTGVSQNPRHKITKRGQNVTFRCDPISEHNRLYWYRQTLGQGPEFLTYFQNEAQLEKSRLLSDRFSAERPKGSFSTLEIQRTEQGDSAMYLCASSLIPVGQYEQYFGPGTRLTVT.

V usage is TRBV27 and J usage is TRBJ2-3, with a weak D call TRBD2 (5 bases). The V gene lost 3 bases and the J gene lost 2 bases, with 12 bases spanning the gap. From germline, CDR1 is MNHEY and CDR2 SMNVEV (reference sequence). CDR3 length: 15 residues. DNA of the CDR3: TGTGCCAGCAGTTTTGTCGGACTCCCCACAGATACGCAGTATTTT. This sequence encodes CASSFVGLPTDTQYF.

V usage is TRBV19 and J usage is TRBJ1-2, with 8 positions matching TRBD1. The CDR3 contains 13 residues. The V and J ends lost 6 bases and 4 bases, in that order; junction bases with no gene match: 4. Germline loops: CDR1 LNHDA, CDR2 SQIVND (reference sequence). The CDR3 is CASRTGEIYGYTF. CDR3 DNA sequence: TGTGCCAGTAGGACAGGGGAAATCTATGGCTACACCTTC.

The chain combines TRBV4-2 with TRBJ2-2, with unresolved D. There are 15 residues in the CDR3. CDR1 and CDR2 from the germline V gene are LGHNA and YNFKEQ. Deletions cut 4 bases from V and 2 bases from J, with 11 bases between. CDR3 nucleotides: TGTGCCAGCAGCCCCCCCGGCGTTAACACCGGGGAGCTGTTTTTT. As protein: CASSPPGVNTGELFF.

About this clone itself: This CDR3 is also generated by other DNA sequences in the sample. The V and J genes are TRBV28 and TRBJ2-7, with 9 bases lining up with TRBD1. The CDR3 is 14 residues long. Germline V CDR1 and CDR2: MDHEN, SYDVKM. Trimming cost V 5 bases and J 3 bases; bases outside gene matches: 5. For the CDR3, the DNA is TGTGCCAGCAGTCCCGGGACAGGGAGCTACGAGCAGTACTTC. Its translation is CASSPGTGSYEQYF.

This chain connects TRBV9 to TRBJ2-2; D call uncertain. Germline values: CDR1 SGDLS, CDR2 YYNGEE. This CDR3 comprises 12 residues. V lost 0 bases to trimming and J lost 5 bases, with 2 bases between them. CDR3 in DNA: TGTGCCAGCAGCGTAGTGACCGGGGAGCTGTTTTTT. Translating it yields CASSVVTGELFF.

This rearrangement joins TRBV15 to TRBJ1-5; D is possibly TRBD1 (6 bases). CDR1 and CDR2 from the germline V gene are LNHNV and YYDKDF (reference sequence). The CDR3 consists of 17 residues. V was shortened by 2 bases and J by 9 bases, with 23 bases between the two germline ends. The CDR3 DNA reads as TGTGCCACCAGCAGACCCGGGGCGACAGGATGGGGGTGGCCCCAGCATTTT. Its protein is CATSRPGATGWGWPQHF.

V gene TRBV27 combines with J gene TRBJ2-7; 9 nucleotides line up with TRBD2. Per germline, CDR1 MNHEY and CDR2 SMNVEV (reference sequence). The CDR3 has 15 residues. V gave up 6 bases and J gave up 3 bases; unmatched junction bases: 9. The CDR3 coding sequence is TGTGCCAGCAGGCCCGGGACTAGCCCCGGCTACGAGCAGTACTTC. This translates into CASRPGTSPGYEQYF.

V gene TRBV6-4 combines with J gene TRBJ2-5; TRBD2 agrees at 12 bases. The CDR3 has 16 residues. V trimming: 10 bases; J trimming: 4 bases; junction bases outside the gene matches: 13. Germline loops: CDR1 MRHNA, CDR2 SNTAGT. CDR3 sequence (DNA): TGTGCCACCCACGGACTAGCGGGGACCACGAGAGAGACCCAGTACTTC. Translating gives CATHGLAGTTRETQYF.

The J gene is TRBJ2-7, the V gene TRBV9; D remains ambiguous. V was trimmed by 0 bases and J by 3 bases, leaving 7 bases between them. Germline lookup yields CDR1 SGDLS and CDR2 YYNGEE. CDR3 length: 13 amino acids. CDR3 residues: CASSVANNYEQYF. The CDR3 nucleotides read TGTGCCAGCAGCGTAGCGAATAACTACGAGCAGTACTTC.

The J gene is TRBJ1-2, the V gene TRBV2, with 8 bases aligning to TRBD1. From germline, CDR1 is SNHLY and CDR2 FYNNEI. The V and J ends lost 6 bases and 2 bases, in that order; junction bases with no gene match: 11. This CDR3 is built from 16 residues. The CDR3 sequence is CASSGDSGQENYGYTF. The CDR3 nucleotides read TGTGCCAGCAGCGGGGACTCGGGACAGGAGAACTATGGCTACACCTTC.

This clone has just one count. The CDR3 here is CAISGQGRAGNTIYF. CDR3 bases: TGTGCCATCAGTGGACAGGGGAGAGCTGGAAACACCATATATTTT. This chain uses TRBV10-3 with TRBJ1-3, with TRBD1 matching 8 bases. The CDR3 sequence is 15 residues long. Germline V lookup: CDR1 ENHRY, CDR2 SYGVKD. The V and J ends lost 4 bases and 2 bases, in that order; junction bases with no gene match: 4.

The chain is built from TRBV5-1 and TRBJ2-1, with unresolved D. Germline V gene data show CDR1 as SGHRS and CDR2 as YFSETQ. V was pared by 0 bases and J by 6 bases, with 4 bases between. The CDR3 totals 12 residues. The CDR3 DNA is TGCGCCAGCAGCTTGGGAGTCAATGAGCAGTTCTTC. Translated: CASSLGVNEQFF.

The gene calls are TRBV6-1 and TRBJ1-2, with TRBD1 as a possible D gene (5 bases). This CDR3 is 11 amino acids long. V lost 2 bases, J lost 7 bases, and 5 bases lay in between. Per the germline V gene, CDR1 is MNHNS and CDR2 is SASEGT. The CDR3 reads CASSERGGYTF. The DNA of the CDR3 is TGTGCCAGCAGTGAAAGGGGTGGCTACACCTTC.

The chain combines TRBV10-2 with TRBJ2-1; D gene ambiguous. This CDR3 contains 15 residues. Trimming left V 7 bases short and J 2 bases short, with 15 bases between. In germline, CDR1 is WSHSY, CDR2 SAAADI. Here the CDR3 DNA reads TGCGCCAGCACTGAACTCCCTGGCCCCTACAATGAGCAGTTCTTC. This codes for CASTELPGPYNEQFF.

This chain links TRBV2 with TRBJ2-1, with D possibly called TRBD1 or TRBD2 (6 bases each). Germline values: CDR1 SNHLY, CDR2 FYNNEI. V lost 3 bases and J 4 bases, leaving 31 bases between the germline ends. The CDR3 is 21 amino acids. CDR3 residues: CASSEAPRDNLGGPPYNEQFF. In DNA form, the CDR3 reads TGTGCCAGCAGTGAGGCGCCTCGAGACAATCTAGGGGGGCCTCCGTACAATGAGCAGTTCTTC.

The chain links TRBV5-6 to TRBJ2-4; D is unresolved. The CDR3 totals 15 residues. CDR1 is SGHDT, CDR2 YYEEEE, per germline. Trimming removed 0 bases from V and 0 bases from J, with 7 bases in between. The CDR3 DNA is TGTGCCAGCAGCTTGGGCAGTCTAGCCAAAAACATTCAGTACTTC. Translating it yields CASSLGSLAKNIQYF. The whole variable domain, filled in from reference TRBV5-6 and TRBJ2-4, reads DAGVTQSPTHLIKTRGQQVTLRCSPKSGHDTVSWYQQALGQGPQFIFQYYEEEERQRGNFPDRFSGHQFPNYSSELNVNALLLGDSALYLCASSLGSLAKNIQYFGAGTRLSVL.